This TCR beta chain was found in a study of control samples from healthy donors and cancer patients. Using immunoSEQ multiplex PCR, the repertoire was profiled, and TCRdb retains in-frame clones only, with some absent. The sample records 65,000 to 100,000 clones, roughly 91% being singletons. Trimming removed 2 bases from V and 4 bases from J, with 10 bases in between. Germline V lookup: CDR1 SGHKS, CDR2 YYEKEE (reference sequence). The CDR3 contains 14 residues. This sequence originates from a man aged 50 to 59 in good health. V and J are TRBV5-5 and TRBJ1-5; D ambiguous. Sequenced material: blood. The CDR3 protein is CASSFQTNNQPQHF. CDR3 bases: TGTGCCAGCAGCTTTCAGACAAATAATCAGCCCCAGCATTTT.